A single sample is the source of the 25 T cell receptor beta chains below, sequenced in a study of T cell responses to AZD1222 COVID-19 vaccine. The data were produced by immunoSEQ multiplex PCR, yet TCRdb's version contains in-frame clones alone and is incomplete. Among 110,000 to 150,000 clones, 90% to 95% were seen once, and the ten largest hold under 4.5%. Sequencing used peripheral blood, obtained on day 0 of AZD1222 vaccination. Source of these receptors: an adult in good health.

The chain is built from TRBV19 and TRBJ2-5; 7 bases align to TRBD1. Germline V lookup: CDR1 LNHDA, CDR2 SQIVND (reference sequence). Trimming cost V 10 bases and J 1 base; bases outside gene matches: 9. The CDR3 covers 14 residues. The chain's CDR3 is CATAQTGAQETQYF. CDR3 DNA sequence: TGTGCCACAGCTCAAACAGGGGCCCAAGAGACCCAGTACTTC.

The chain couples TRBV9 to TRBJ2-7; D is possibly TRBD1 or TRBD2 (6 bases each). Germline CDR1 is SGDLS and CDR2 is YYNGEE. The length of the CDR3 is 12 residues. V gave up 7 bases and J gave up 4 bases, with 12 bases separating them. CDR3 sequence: CASEGDSYEQYF. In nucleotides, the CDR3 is TGTGCCAGCGAGGGGGACTCTTACGAGCAGTACTTC.

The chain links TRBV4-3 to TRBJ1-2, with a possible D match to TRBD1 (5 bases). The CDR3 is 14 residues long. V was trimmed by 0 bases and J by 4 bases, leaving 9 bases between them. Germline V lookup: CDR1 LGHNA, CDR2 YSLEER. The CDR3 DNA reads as TGCGCCAGCAGCCAAGAGACAGAGAGCTATGGCTACACCTTC. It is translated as CASSQETESYGYTF.

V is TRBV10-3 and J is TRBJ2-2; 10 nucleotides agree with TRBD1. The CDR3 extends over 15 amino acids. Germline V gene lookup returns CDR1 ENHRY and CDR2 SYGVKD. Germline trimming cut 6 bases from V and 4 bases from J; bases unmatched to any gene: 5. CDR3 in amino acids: CAIRQTGGFTGELFF. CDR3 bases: TGTGCCATCAGACAGACAGGGGGCTTCACCGGGGAGCTGTTTTTT.

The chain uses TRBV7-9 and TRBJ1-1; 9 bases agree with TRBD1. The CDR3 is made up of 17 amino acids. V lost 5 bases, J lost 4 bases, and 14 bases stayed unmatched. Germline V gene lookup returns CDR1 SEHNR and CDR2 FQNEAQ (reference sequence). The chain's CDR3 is CASSAKSPGTGITEAFF. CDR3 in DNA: TGTGCCAGCAGCGCCAAATCCCCCGGGACAGGGATCACTGAAGCTTTCTTT.

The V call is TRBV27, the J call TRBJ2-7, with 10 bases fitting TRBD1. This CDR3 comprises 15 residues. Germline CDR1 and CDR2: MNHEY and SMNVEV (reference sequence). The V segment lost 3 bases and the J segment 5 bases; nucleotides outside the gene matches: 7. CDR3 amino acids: CASSLWDRGKHEQYF. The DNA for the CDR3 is TGTGCCAGCAGTTTGTGGGACAGGGGTAAACACGAGCAGTACTTC.

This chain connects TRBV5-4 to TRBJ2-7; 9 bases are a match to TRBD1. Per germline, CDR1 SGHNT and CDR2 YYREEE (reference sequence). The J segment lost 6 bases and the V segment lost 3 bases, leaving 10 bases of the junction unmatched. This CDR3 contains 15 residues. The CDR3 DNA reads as TGTGCCAGCAGCTGGGGACAGGGATGGATTAGCGAGCAGTACTTC. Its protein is CASSWGQGWISEQYF.

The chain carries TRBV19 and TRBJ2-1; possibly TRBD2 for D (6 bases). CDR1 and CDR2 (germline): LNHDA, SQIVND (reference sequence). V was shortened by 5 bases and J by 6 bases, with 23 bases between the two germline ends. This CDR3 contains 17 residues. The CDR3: CASSPHPSSGAGNEQFF. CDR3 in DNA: TGTGCCAGTAGTCCCCACCCCTCGTCGGGAGCAGGCAATGAGCAGTTCTTC.

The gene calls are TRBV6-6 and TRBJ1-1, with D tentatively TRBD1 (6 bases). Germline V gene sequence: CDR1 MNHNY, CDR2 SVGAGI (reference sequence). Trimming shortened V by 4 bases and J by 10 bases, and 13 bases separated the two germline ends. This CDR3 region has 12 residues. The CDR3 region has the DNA TGTGCCAGCAGTTCGAAAACAGGGTCAGCTTTCTTT. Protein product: CASSSKTGSAFF.

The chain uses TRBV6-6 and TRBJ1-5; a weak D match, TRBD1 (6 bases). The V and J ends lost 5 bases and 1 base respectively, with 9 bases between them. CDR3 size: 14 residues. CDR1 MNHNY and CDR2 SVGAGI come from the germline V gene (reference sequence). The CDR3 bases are TGTGCCAGCAGTCCGGACAGAAGCAATCAGCCCCAGCATTTT. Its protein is CASSPDRSNQPQHF.

The CDR3 region is CASSLGGTGKNTEAFF. In DNA, the CDR3 is TGTGCCAGCAGCTTAGGGGGGACAGGAAAGAACACTGAAGCTTTCTTT. V usage is TRBV11-3 and J usage is TRBJ1-1; TRBD1 matches at 8 bases. There are 16 residues in the CDR3. Germline CDR1 SGHNT, CDR2 YENEEA. The trim removed 1 base at V and 1 base at J, leaving 5 bases unmatched.

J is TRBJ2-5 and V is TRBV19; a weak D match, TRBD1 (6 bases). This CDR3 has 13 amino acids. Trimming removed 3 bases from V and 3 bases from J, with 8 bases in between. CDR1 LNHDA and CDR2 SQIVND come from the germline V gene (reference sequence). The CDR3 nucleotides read TGTGCCAGTAGTATGAACAGGGAAGAGACCCAGTACTTC. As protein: CASSMNREETQYF.

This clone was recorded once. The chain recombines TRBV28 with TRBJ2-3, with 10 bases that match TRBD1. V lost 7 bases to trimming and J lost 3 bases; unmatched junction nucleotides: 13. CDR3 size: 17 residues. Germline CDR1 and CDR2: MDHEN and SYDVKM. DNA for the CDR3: TGTGCCAGCACCCTTGCGTTTGGACAGGGGGGAACAGATACGCAGTATTTT. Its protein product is CASTLAFGQGGTDTQYF.

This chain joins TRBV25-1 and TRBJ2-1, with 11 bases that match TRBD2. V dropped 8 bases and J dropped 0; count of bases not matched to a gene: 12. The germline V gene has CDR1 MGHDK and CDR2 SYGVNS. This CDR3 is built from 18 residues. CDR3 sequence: CASRGTSGYGSSYNEQFF. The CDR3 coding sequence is TGTGCCAGCCGGGGGACTAGCGGCTATGGAAGCTCCTACAATGAGCAGTTCTTC. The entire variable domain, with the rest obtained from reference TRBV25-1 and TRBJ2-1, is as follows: EADIYQTPRYLVIGTGKKITLECSQTMGHDKMYWYQQDPGMELHLIHYSYGVNSTEKGDLSSESTVSRIRTEHFPLTLESARPSHTSQYLCASRGTSGYGSSYNEQFFGPGTRLTVL.

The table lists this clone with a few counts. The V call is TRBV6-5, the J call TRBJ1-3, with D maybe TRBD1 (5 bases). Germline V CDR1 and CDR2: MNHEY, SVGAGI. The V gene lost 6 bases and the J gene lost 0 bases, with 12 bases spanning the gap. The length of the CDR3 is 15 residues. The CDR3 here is CASRPGLISGNTIYF. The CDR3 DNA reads TGTGCCAGCAGACCGGGACTCATCTCTGGAAACACCATATATTTT.

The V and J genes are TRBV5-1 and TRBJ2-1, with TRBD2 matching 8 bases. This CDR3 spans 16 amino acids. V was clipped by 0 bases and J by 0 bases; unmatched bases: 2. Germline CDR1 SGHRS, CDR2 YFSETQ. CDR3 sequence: CASSLVGTSSYNEQFF. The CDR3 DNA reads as TGCGCCAGCAGCTTGGTAGGGACTAGCTCCTACAATGAGCAGTTCTTC.

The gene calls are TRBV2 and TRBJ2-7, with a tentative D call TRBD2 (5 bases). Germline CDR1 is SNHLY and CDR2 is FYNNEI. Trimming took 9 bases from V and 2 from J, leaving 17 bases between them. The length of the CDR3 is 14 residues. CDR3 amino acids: CARGVYGTAYEQYF. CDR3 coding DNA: TGTGCCAGGGGAGTATATGGAACAGCCTACGAGCAGTACTTC.

CDR3 in DNA: TGTGCCAGCACCCTAGCGGGCTGGGAGCCCCAGCATTTT. Its translation: CASTLAGWEPQHF. This chain links TRBV28 with TRBJ1-5; D not resolved. Trimming stripped 7 bases from V and 8 bases from J, with 15 bases between. The CDR3 has 13 amino acids. Per germline, CDR1 MDHEN and CDR2 SYDVKM. The variable domain in full, completed from reference TRBV28 and TRBJ1-5, reads DVKVTQSSRYLVKRTGEKVFLECVQDMDHENMFWYRQDPGLGLRLIYFSYDVKMKEKGDIPEGYSVSREKKERFSLILESASTNQTSMYLCASTLAGWEPQHFGDGTRLSIL.

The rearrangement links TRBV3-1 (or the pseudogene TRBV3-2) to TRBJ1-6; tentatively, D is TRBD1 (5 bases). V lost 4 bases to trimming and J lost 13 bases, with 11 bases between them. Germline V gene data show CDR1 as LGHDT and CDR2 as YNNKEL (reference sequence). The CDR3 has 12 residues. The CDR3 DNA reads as TGTGCCAGCAGCCTCCCTGCAGGGCCCCTCCACTTT. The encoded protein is CASSLPAGPLHF.

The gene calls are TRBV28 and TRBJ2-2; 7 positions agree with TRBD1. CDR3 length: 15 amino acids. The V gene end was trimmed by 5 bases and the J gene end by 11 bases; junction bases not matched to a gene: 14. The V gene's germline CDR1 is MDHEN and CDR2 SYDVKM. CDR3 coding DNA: TGTGCCAGCAGTGGGCTGAAGGGGGCGCGTTTCGAGCTGTTTTTT. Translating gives CASSGLKGARFELFF. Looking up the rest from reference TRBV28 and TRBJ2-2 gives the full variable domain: DVKVTQSSRYLVKRTGEKVFLECVQDMDHENMFWYRQDPGLGLRLIYFSYDVKMKEKGDIPEGYSVSREKKERFSLILESASTNQTSMYLCASSGLKGARFELFFGEGSRLTVL.

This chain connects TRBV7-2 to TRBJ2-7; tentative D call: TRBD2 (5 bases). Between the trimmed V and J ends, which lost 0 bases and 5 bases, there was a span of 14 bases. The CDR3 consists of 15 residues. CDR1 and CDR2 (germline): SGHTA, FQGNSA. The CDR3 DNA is TGTGCCAGCAGCTTAGCGCATCCGGGAATCAACGAGCAGTACTTC. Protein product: CASSLAHPGINEQYF.

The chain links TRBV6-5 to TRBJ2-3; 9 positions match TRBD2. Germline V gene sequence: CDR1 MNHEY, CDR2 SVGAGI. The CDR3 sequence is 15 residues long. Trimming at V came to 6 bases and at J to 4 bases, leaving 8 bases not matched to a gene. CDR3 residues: CASRGLLAGADTQYF. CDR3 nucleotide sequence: TGTGCCAGCAGGGGGTTGTTAGCGGGAGCAGATACGCAGTATTTT.

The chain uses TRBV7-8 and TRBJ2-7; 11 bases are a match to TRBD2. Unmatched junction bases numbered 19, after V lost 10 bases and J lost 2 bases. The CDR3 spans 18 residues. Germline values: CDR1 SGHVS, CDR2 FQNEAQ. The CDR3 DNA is TGTGCCACTTCCACGGGACAGGGTCTAGCGGGGGGAACCTACGAGCAGTACTTC. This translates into CATSTGQGLAGGTYEQYF.

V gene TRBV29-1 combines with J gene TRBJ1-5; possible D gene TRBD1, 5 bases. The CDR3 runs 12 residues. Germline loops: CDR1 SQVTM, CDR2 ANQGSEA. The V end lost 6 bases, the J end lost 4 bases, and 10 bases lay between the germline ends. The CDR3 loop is CSVGAANQPQHF. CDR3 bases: TGCAGCGTCGGGGCAGCAAATCAGCCCCAGCATTTT.

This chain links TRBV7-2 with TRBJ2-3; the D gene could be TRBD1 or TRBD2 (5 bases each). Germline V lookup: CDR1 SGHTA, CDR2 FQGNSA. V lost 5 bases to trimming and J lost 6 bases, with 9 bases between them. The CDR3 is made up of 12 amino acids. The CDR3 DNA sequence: TGTGCCAGCAGCCTCAGGGACGATACGCAGTATTTT. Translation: CASSLRDDTQYF. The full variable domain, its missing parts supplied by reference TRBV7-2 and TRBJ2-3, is GAGVSQSPSNKVTEKGKDVELRCDPISGHTALYWYRQSLGQGLEFLIYFQGNSAPDKSGLPSDRFSAERTGGSVSTLTIQRTQQEDSAVYLCASSLRDDTQYFGPGTRLTVL.